These 13 T cell receptor beta chains originate from one sample sequenced in a study of cytomegalovirus exposure and HLA in healthy donors (TCRdb year 2017). The receptor library was made with the immunoSEQ multiplex PCR assay. The multiplex PCR relied on a mix of 60 forward primers for TCR Vbeta segments and 13 reverse primers for TCR Jbeta segments. In TCRdb, the immuneACCESS table is reduced to in-frame sequences with V and J assigned. These tables do not hold every clone; where another copy was compared, an unresolved V gene accounts for under half, and the others remain unexplained. The sample data list about 120,000 clones, and over 60% of these were observed just once. Approximately 6.5% of the sample belongs to the ten largest clones. The sequencing input was PBMCs. These receptors all come from a middle-aged woman in good health and CMV-seronegative.

The V call is TRBV5-1, the J call TRBJ2-5; a possible D gene is TRBD2 (5 bases). Germline CDR1 SGHRS, CDR2 YFSETQ. V was clipped by 4 bases and J by 5 bases, with 15 bases between them. This CDR3 is built from 14 residues. Here the CDR3 reads CASSDPGFRETQYF. Written as DNA, the CDR3 is TGCGCCAGCAGCGATCCGGGGTTCAGGGAGACCCAGTACTTC.

The chain links TRBV19 to TRBJ2-5, with TRBD2 identical over 8 bases. The DNA matches TRBJ2-7 better at its end, which makes the J call doubtful. Germline loops: CDR1 LNHDA, CDR2 SQIVND (reference sequence). The CDR3 is made up of 14 amino acids. This chain's CDR3 is CASKGRREVGEQYF. The CDR3 nucleotides read TGTGCCAGTAAAGGTCGGCGGGAGGTCGGCGAGCAGTACTTC.

The gene calls are TRBV27 and TRBJ2-1; 7 nucleotides align to TRBD1. V lost 5 bases, J lost 4 bases, and 5 bases stayed unmatched. This CDR3 is 14 amino acids long. Germline CDR1 MNHEY, CDR2 SMNVEV (reference sequence). CDR3 residues: CASSPGTAYNEQFF. DNA of the CDR3: TGTGCCAGCAGTCCCGGGACAGCGTACAATGAGCAGTTCTTC.

The genes are TRBV11-2 and TRBJ2-7; possible D gene TRBD2, 5 bases. V gave up 0 bases and J gave up 6 bases, with 9 bases separating them. The CDR3 is 13 amino acids. Looked up from germline, CDR1 is SGHAT and CDR2 is FQNNGV. The CDR3 DNA is TGTGCCAGCAGCTTAGAAGGCAGCGGCGAGCAGTACTTC. Its translation: CASSLEGSGEQYF.

The rearrangement uses TRBV6-5 and TRBJ1-6, with 7 bases lining up with TRBD1. The V gene end was trimmed by 5 bases and the J gene end by 5 bases; junction bases not matched to a gene: 3. Germline V gene sequence: CDR1 MNHEY, CDR2 SVGAGI. The CDR3 has 14 residues. The CDR3 reads CASSQGQNNSPLHF. The CDR3 DNA follows: TGTGCCAGCAGTCAGGGACAGAATAATTCACCCCTCCACTTT.

This CDR3 reads CASSPPTPKNTEAFF. The CDR3 bases are TGTGCCAGCAGTCCTCCGACACCGAAGAACACTGAAGCTTTCTTT. V usage is TRBV7-9 and J usage is TRBJ1-1; unclear D gene. In germline, CDR1 is SEHNR, CDR2 FQNEAQ (reference sequence). The CDR3 runs to 15 residues. Trimming took off 6 bases at V and 1 base at J, with 15 bases between the two ends.

The CDR3 loop reads CASSELSDYGYTF. CDR3 nucleotide sequence: TGTGCCAGCAGTGAATTGTCGGACTATGGCTACACCTTC. The J gene is TRBJ1-2, the V gene TRBV25-1; no reliable D call. The germline V gene has CDR1 MGHDK and CDR2 SYGVNS. This CDR3 spans 13 amino acids. Trimming left V 1 base short and J 3 bases short, with 6 bases between.

V gene TRBV5-1 combines with J gene TRBJ2-2, with D tentatively TRBD1 (6 bases). The CDR3 loop spans 13 amino acids. Germline loops: CDR1 SGHRS, CDR2 YFSETQ. V lost 0 bases to trimming and J lost 9 bases, with 9 bases between them. CDR3 amino acids: CASSLETGRELFF. CDR3 in DNA: TGCGCCAGCAGCTTGGAGACAGGACGGGAGCTGTTTTTT.

The chain is built from TRBV11-1 and TRBJ1-6; a weak D match, TRBD1 (5 bases). V was shortened by 3 bases and J by 8 bases, with 5 bases between the two germline ends. Germline loops: CDR1 SGHAT, CDR2 FQDESV (reference sequence). The CDR3 runs 12 residues. In DNA, the CDR3 is TGTGCCAGCAGCTTGACAGATTCACCCCTCCACTTT. Translated: CASSLTDSPLHF. Variable domain in full (rest from reference TRBV11-1 and TRBJ1-6): EAEVAQSPRYKITEKSQAVAFWCDPISGHATLYWYRQILGQGPELLVQFQDESVVDDSQLPKDRFSAERLKGVDSTLKIQPAELGDSAMYLCASSLTDSPLHFGNGTRLTVT.

The chain has TRBV7-8 and TRBJ2-7, with TRBD2 identical over 14 bases. J was trimmed by 6 bases and V by 5 bases; bases with no gene match: 3. This CDR3 region has 14 residues. Per the germline V gene, CDR1 is SGHVS and CDR2 is FQNEAQ. CDR3 protein: CASSKGTSGSEQYF. In nucleotides, the CDR3 is TGTGCCAGCAGCAAAGGGACTAGCGGGAGCGAGCAGTACTTC.

The chain recombines TRBV19 with TRBJ1-5; 9 bases are a match to TRBD1. CDR1 and CDR2 (germline): LNHDA, SQIVND (reference sequence). Trimming took 9 bases from V and 4 from J; bases not matched to a gene: 22. The CDR3 covers 19 residues. CDR3 in amino acids: CASLVSGQGSPRLNQPQHF. As DNA, the CDR3 is TGTGCCAGCCTGGTTAGTGGACAGGGGTCCCCGAGATTGAATCAGCCCCAGCATTTT.

This clone was picked up a small number of times. The chain links TRBV5-8 to TRBJ1-5; D might be TRBD1 (6 bases). V shed 1 base and J shed 2 bases, with 13 bases lying between them. CDR1 and CDR2 (germline): SGHTS, YDEGEE. The CDR3 extends over 16 amino acids. CDR3 protein: CASSLFAGAGNQPQHF. The CDR3 region has the DNA TGTGCCAGCAGCTTGTTCGCGGGGGCGGGCAATCAGCCCCAGCATTTT.

This clone was detected only once. CDR3 loop: CASSYRTSGWSGELFF. Written as DNA, the CDR3 is TGTGCCAGCAGTTACCGGACTAGCGGGTGGTCTGGGGAGCTGTTTTTT. This chain uses TRBV27 with TRBJ2-2; 11 bases match TRBD2. Germline CDR1 MNHEY, CDR2 SMNVEV (reference sequence). V trimming: 4 bases; J trimming: 8 bases; junction bases outside the gene matches: 9. The CDR3 is 16 residues long.